This T cell receptor (beta chain) was sequenced for a study of molecular identifiers for immune sequencing clone quantification. Findings and limits, study-wide: Over 99% of effector molecules, but under 1% in naive cells, were held by clones with more than 20 RNA copies.

Points on this clonotype: Antigen unknown.

Each CDR3 protein gets one entry after TCRdb re-called the PCR reads with MiXCR. The table has some 320,000 distinct CDR3 sequences, about 22% seen once. The TCR was taken from a human donor in good health. Some libraries in this study had Jurkat cell RNA spiked in. Sequenced: naive CD8+ T cells from blood, with Jurkat cell RNA spiked in. The subset: FACS-sorted CD8+CD4-CCR7+CD45RA+ naive T cells.

This chain's CDR3 is CASKLPSGGNDEQFF. The CDR3 DNA reads TGTGCCAGCAAGCTACCCAGCGGCGGAAACGATGAGCAGTTCTTC. The V gene is TRBV11-2, the J gene TRBJ2-1; D may be TRBD2 (5 bases). CDR1 is SGHAT and CDR2 is FQNNGV in the germline V gene. The CDR3 totals 15 residues. V lost 7 bases, J lost 8 bases, and 21 bases lay in between.